The rows below give T cell receptor beta chains drawn from one sample of a study of pediatric ulcerative colitis. TCRdb's table, derived via immunoSEQ multiplex PCR, lists solely in-frame clones and lacks some. This sample has 60,000 or so clones; around 80% occur once, and the top ten carry about 5.2%. Sequencing input: blood. Receptors were obtained from a boy aged 5-17 years with moderate ulcerative colitis. CDR3s include the opening cysteine and the closing phenylalanine or tryptophan. Fields, in order: J gene, V gene, CDR3 length, clone size, CDR3 protein. Expanded clones are given a class, and other clones once, few, many or no size at all.

J gene: TRBJ1-5; V gene: TRBV29-1; CDR3 length: 18; clone size: -; CDR3 protein: CSVEDRRRGLYSNQPQHF
J gene: TRBJ2-5; V gene: TRBV18; CDR3 length: 13; clone size: -; CDR3 protein: CASSPRGQETQYF
J gene: TRBJ1-2; V gene: TRBV18; CDR3 length: 13; clone size: -; CDR3 protein: CASSLRTGEGYTF
J gene: TRBJ2-7; V gene: TRBV7-2; CDR3 length: 14; clone size: -; CDR3 protein: CASSLSSYSGEQYF
J gene: TRBJ1-1; V gene: TRBV7-9; CDR3 length: 12; clone size: -; CDR3 protein: CASSLLNTEAFF
J gene: TRBJ1-2; V gene: TRBV4-3; CDR3 length: 15; clone size: -; CDR3 protein: CASSQGTGIRYGYTF
J gene: TRBJ2-1; V gene: TRBV13; CDR3 length: 15; clone size: -; CDR3 protein: CASSRRTSRYNEQFF
J gene: TRBJ1-2; V gene: TRBV10-3; CDR3 length: 17; clone size: once; CDR3 protein: CAISAQGRGGVAYGYTF
J gene: TRBJ1-5; V gene: TRBV6-1; CDR3 length: 16; clone size: -; CDR3 protein: CASSVPRGSNNQPQHF
J gene: TRBJ1-1; V gene: TRBV7-3; CDR3 length: 14; clone size: few; CDR3 protein: CASSRQGEDTEAFF
J gene: TRBJ2-5; V gene: TRBV19; CDR3 length: 13; clone size: -; CDR3 protein: CASGAEIQETQYF
J gene: TRBJ1-1; V gene: TRBV18; CDR3 length: 14; clone size: -; CDR3 protein: CASSPDWGHTEAFF
J gene: TRBJ1-4; V gene: TRBV5-1; CDR3 length: 20; clone size: -; CDR3 protein: CASSDPRTGGGLWTNEKLFF
J gene: TRBJ1-4; V gene: TRBV4-2; CDR3 length: 15; clone size: -; CDR3 protein: CASSQAGTGDEKLFF
J gene: TRBJ1-2; V gene: TRBV9; CDR3 length: 15; clone size: -; CDR3 protein: CASSVQGNSNYGYTF
J gene: TRBJ1-4; V gene: TRBV11-2; CDR3 length: 14; clone size: -; CDR3 protein: CASTPRRVGEKLFF
J gene: TRBJ2-1; V gene: TRBV4-1; CDR3 length: 16; clone size: -; CDR3 protein: CASSQDWGPSANEQFF
J gene: TRBJ2-6; V gene: TRBV9; CDR3 length: 17; clone size: once; CDR3 protein: CASSAHSPRSGANVLTF
J gene: TRBJ1-1; V gene: TRBV6-1; CDR3 length: 16; clone size: -; CDR3 protein: CASSGQGPGRNTEAFF
J gene: TRBJ2-1; V gene: TRBV14; CDR3 length: 12; clone size: -; CDR3 protein: CASSHKPREQFF
J gene: TRBJ2-7; V gene: TRBV5-1; CDR3 length: 12; clone size: -; CDR3 protein: CASSLAFAEQYF
J gene: TRBJ2-1; V gene: TRBV6-1; CDR3 length: 17; clone size: few; CDR3 protein: CASSVLRTWAAYNEQFF
J gene: TRBJ1-1; V gene: TRBV6-1; CDR3 length: 14; clone size: -; CDR3 protein: CASRGQVIDTEAFF
J gene: TRBJ1-1; V gene: TRBV5-1; CDR3 length: 13; clone size: -; CDR3 protein: CASSLVSATEAFF
J gene: TRBJ1-3; V gene: TRBV2; CDR3 length: 16; clone size: -; CDR3 protein: CASSEVPHTLRDTIYF
J gene: TRBJ2-1; V gene: TRBV6-6; CDR3 length: 12; clone size: -; CDR3 protein: CASSSYRENKFF
J gene: TRBJ1-1; V gene: TRBV18; CDR3 length: 13; clone size: once; CDR3 protein: CASSPGRTTEAFF
J gene: TRBJ2-7; V gene: TRBV21-1; CDR3 length: 13; clone size: -; CDR3 protein: CAPHWGGRYEQYF
J gene: TRBJ2-7; V gene: TRBV30; CDR3 length: 11; clone size: -; CDR3 protein: CAWRGVYEQYF
J gene: TRBJ1-1; V gene: TRBV6-5; CDR3 length: 15; clone size: once; CDR3 protein: CASRGGAEWNTEAFF
J gene: TRBJ2-1; V gene: TRBV25-1; CDR3 length: 14; clone size: once; CDR3 protein: CASSADRGYNEQFF
J gene: TRBJ2-7; V gene: TRBV6-6; CDR3 length: 14; clone size: -; CDR3 protein: CASSYNRAGDEQYF
J gene: TRBJ1-3; V gene: TRBV19; CDR3 length: 15; clone size: -; CDR3 protein: CASSIMALGGNTIYF
J gene: TRBJ2-1; V gene: TRBV6-1; CDR3 length: 15; clone size: -; CDR3 protein: CASSPGTSGYNEQFF
J gene: TRBJ1-2; V gene: TRBV6-1; CDR3 length: 17; clone size: few; CDR3 protein: CASSKGRGGAFNYGYTF
J gene: TRBJ2-5; V gene: TRBV19; CDR3 length: 17; clone size: -; CDR3 protein: CASSIGPGQGARETQYF
J gene: TRBJ1-3; V gene: TRBV29-1; CDR3 length: 13; clone size: -; CDR3 protein: CSVFTGGGNTIYF
J gene: TRBJ2-7; V gene: TRBV7-6; CDR3 length: 15; clone size: -; CDR3 protein: CASSPLRQGSYEQYF
J gene: TRBJ2-1; V gene: TRBV9; CDR3 length: 16; clone size: once; CDR3 protein: CASSVGERGAYNEQFF
J gene: TRBJ1-2; V gene: TRBV9; CDR3 length: 15; clone size: -; CDR3 protein: CASSFRTGGYGGYTF
J gene: TRBJ2-7; V gene: TRBV27; CDR3 length: 12; clone size: few; CDR3 protein: CASSPGAYEQYF
J gene: TRBJ2-7; V gene: TRBV10-3; CDR3 length: 13; clone size: once; CDR3 protein: CAINKGEAYEQYF